This T cell receptor (beta chain) was sequenced for a study of T cell responses to AZD1222 COVID-19 vaccine. About the research overall: Second-dose recipients at about 4 or about 12 weeks were treated as one pooled group.

Germline V gene lookup returns CDR1 MDHEN and CDR2 SYDVKM. Trimming left V 7 bases short and J 4 bases short, with 16 bases between. The CDR3 has 14 residues. Comments on this clone: What it recognizes is unknown.

Sequencing used immunoSEQ multiplex PCR; TCRdb keeps in-frame clones, though not all of them. The data contain fewer than 120,000 clones, 70% to 90% of them seen just once; the ten biggest clones take up around 3%. Study conclusions and caveats: Elevations in Spike-specific TCR breadth and depth followed administration of two AZD1222 doses. The donors showed a predominance of white British ancestry and of females, with possible underestimation of clonal diversity. Distributed over spike, vaccine-associated CD4 TCRs predominated at 160-218 and 743-854.

The chain is built from TRBV28 and TRBJ1-1; D perhaps matches TRBD1 (6 bases). This clonotype was sampled from an adult in good health. Material: peripheral blood, obtained on day 0 of AZD1222 vaccination. CDR3 nucleotide sequence: TGTGCCAGCACCCTTTCCAGGGGCGGCACTGAAGCTTTCTTT. Translated, it gives CASTLSRGGTEAFF.